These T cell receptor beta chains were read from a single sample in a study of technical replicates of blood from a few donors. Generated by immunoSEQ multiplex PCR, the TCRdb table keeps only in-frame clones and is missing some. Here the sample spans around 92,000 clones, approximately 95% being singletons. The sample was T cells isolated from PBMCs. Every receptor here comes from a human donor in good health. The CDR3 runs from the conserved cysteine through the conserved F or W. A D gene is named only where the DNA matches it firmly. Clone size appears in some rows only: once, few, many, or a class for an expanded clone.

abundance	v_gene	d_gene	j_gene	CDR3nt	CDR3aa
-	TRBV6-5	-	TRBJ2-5	TGTGCCAGCAGACCCACTACAGGGTTGGAGACCCAGTACTTC	CASRPTTGLETQYF
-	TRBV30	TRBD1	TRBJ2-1	TGTGCCTGGAGTGTAACAGGGGATAGGTTCTTC	CAWSVTGDRFF
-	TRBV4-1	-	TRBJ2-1	TGCGCCAGCAGCCAAGCCGGGGTTCGGGACACGTACAATGAGCAGTTCTTC	CASSQAGVRDTYNEQFF
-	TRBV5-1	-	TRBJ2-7	TGCGCCAGCAGCTCGGAAGCAGACAGCTCCTACGAGCAGTACTTC	CASSSEADSSYEQYF
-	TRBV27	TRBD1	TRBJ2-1	TGTGCCAGCAGCATGACCGACAGGGAAGGGCAGTTCTTC	CASSMTDREGQFF
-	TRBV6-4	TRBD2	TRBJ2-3	TGTGCCTCGTCGGCGGGAGCGGGGGATACGCAGTATTTT	CASSAGAGDTQYF
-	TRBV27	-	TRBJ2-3	TGTGCCACTCTCCTCGGGGATACGCAGTATTTT	CATLLGDTQYF
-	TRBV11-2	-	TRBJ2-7	TGTGCCAGCAGCCCCGGGATTATATACGAGCAGTACTTC	CASSPGIIYEQYF
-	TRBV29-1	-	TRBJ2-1	TGCAGCGTTGTGATCTGGAGAAACTACAATGAGCAGTTCTTC	CSVVIWRNYNEQFF
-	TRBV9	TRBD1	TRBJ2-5	TGTGCCAGCAGCGTCGGGGAGAGGACAGGGCCCGTGGAGACCCAGTACTTC	CASSVGERTGPVETQYF
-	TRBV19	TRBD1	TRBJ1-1	TGTGCCAGTAGTAAAACGGACAGGGAGAACACTGAAGCTTTCTTT	CASSKTDRENTEAFF
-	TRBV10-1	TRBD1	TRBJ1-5	TGCGCCAGCAGAATACGCCGGGACAGGGTGAAAGAAGGGCATCAGCCCCAGCATTTT	CASRIRRDRVKEGHQPQHF
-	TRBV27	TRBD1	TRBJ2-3	TGTGCCAGCTCACAGGGGGCGATCGCAGATACGCAGTATTTT	CASSQGAIADTQYF
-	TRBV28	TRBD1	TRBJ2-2	TGTGCCAGCAGCCACGCAGGGGGCACCGGGGAGCTGTTTTTT	CASSHAGGTGELFF
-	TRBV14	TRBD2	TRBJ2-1	TGTGCCAGCAGCCAAGAGGGCGGGGGGGCCGTTCGGGAGCAGTTCTTC	CASSQEGGGAVREQFF
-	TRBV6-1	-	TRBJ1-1	TGTGCCAGCAGTGAAGTGGGACAACTCGGGAACACTGAAGCTTTCTTT	CASSEVGQLGNTEAFF
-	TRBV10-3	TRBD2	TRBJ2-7	TGTGCCATCAGTGGCCTCGTGACTAGCGGATCCTACGAGCAGTACTTC	CAISGLVTSGSYEQYF
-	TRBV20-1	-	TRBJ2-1	TGCAGTGCTAGAATGGCAGAGCAGTTCTTC	CSARMAEQFF
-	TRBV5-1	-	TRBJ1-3	TGCGCCAGCAGCTTTGGACAGCCCTCTGGAAACACCATATATTTT	CASSFGQPSGNTIYF
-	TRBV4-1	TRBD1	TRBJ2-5	TGCGCCAGCAGCCAATCGTCAGGGACAGGCTCCCAAGAGACCCAGTACTTC	CASSQSSGTGSQETQYF
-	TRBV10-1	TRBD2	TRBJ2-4	TGCGCCAGCAGTGACCCCGGGGAGGGCAGCAAAAACATTCAGTACTTC	CASSDPGEGSKNIQYF
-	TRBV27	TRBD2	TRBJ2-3	TGTGCCAGCAGTTTTGTGGAGCGGGAGATAAAGGATACGCAGTATTTT	CASSFVEREIKDTQYF
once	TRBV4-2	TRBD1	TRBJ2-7	TGTGCCAGCAGTCTGCCGGCAGGGGGTGAGCAGTACTTC	CASSLPAGGEQYF
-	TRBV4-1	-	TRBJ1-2	TGCGCCAGCAGCCAATTTCATACAGTAGTCCCACGCTATGGCTACACCTTC	CASSQFHTVVPRYGYTF
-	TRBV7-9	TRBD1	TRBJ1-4	TGTGCCAGCAGCAGAGGGACAGCTGGAAGGGAAAAACTGTTTTTT	CASSRGTAGREKLFF
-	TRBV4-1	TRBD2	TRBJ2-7	TGCGCCAGCAGCCAACAGCCGGCGGTTGGGGGGGGCGAGCAGTACTTC	CASSQQPAVGGGEQYF
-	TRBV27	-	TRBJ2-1	TGTGCCAGCAGTTTCGAACTGAACTCCTACAATGAGCAGTTCTTC	CASSFELNSYNEQFF
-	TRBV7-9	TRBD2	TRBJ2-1	TGTGCCAGCAGTCAACTAGCGGGGGCCCACAATGAGCAGTTCTTC	CASSQLAGAHNEQFF
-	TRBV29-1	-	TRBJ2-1	TGCAGCGCCACAGTGGGTGAGCAGTTCTTC	CSATVGEQFF
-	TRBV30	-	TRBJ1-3	TGTGCCTGGGCAACAGAATCTGGAAACACCATATATTTT	CAWATESGNTIYF
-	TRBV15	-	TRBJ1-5	TGTGCCACCAGCAGAGATTCAGGCCAGCCCCAGCATTTT	CATSRDSGQPQHF
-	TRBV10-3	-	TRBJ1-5	TGTGCCATCAGTGAGGCGGGTACTGGCAATCAGCCCCAGCATTTT	CAISEAGTGNQPQHF
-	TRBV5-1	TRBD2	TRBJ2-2	TGCGCCAGCAGGACTAGCGGGGGACAGAACACCGGGGAGCTGTTTTTT	CASRTSGGQNTGELFF
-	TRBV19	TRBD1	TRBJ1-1	TGTGCCAGTAGCTTAGACAGGGGCACTGAAGCTTTCTTT	CASSLDRGTEAFF
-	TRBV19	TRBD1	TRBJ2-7	TGTGCCAGTAGTCTCGGGACAGGGCTGGAGGAGCAGTACTTC	CASSLGTGLEEQYF
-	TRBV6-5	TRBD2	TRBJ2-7	TGTGCCAGCAGTGAAGGAGCGGGAGTCTACGAGCAGTACTTC	CASSEGAGVYEQYF
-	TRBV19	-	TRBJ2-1	TGTGCCAGTAGTATTAGGGTGTGGGGGGAACTGGCATCACAGCAGTTCTTC	CASSIRVWGELASQQFF
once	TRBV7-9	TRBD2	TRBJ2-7	TGTGCCAGCAGCTCAGAGCGGGACGCACGAGCAGTACACTTC	CASSSERDARAVHF
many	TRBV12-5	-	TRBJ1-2	TGTGCTAGTGGTTTGGTATCGCGACATTCTTATGGCTACACCTTC	CASGLVSRHSYGYTF
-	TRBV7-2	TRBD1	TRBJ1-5	TGTGCCAGCAGCTTGGATTTGGACAGGGAACAGCCCCAGCATTTT	CASSLDLDREQPQHF